This T cell receptor beta chain comes out of a study of shared clonotypes between healthy human individuals. The repertoire was sequenced with immunoSEQ multiplex PCR; TCRdb's copy has only in-frame clones and lacks some. The table records over a million clones, 97% to 99% of them present only once. Splitting of CD4+ cells produced CD45RA+ naive and CD45RA-negative memory subsets. This clone was detected a few times. The antigen remains unidentified. V lost 0 bases to trimming and J lost 6 bases, with 0 bases between them. The CDR3 runs to 11 residues. The germline V gene has CDR1 SGHNT and CDR2 YYREEE (reference sequence). Overall study results and limits: Around 5% was the fraction of naive CD4 clonotypes found shared across a few donors.

The chain couples TRBV5-4 to TRBJ2-2; unclear D gene. The sequence was obtained from a young man in good health. The sequencing input was naive CD4+ T cells sorted from blood. Subset: CD45RA+ positively selected. The CDR3 loop reads CASSLAGELFF. As DNA, the CDR3 is TGTGCCAGCAGCTTGGCCGGGGAGCTGTTTTTT. Variable domain in full (rest from reference TRBV5-4 and TRBJ2-2): ETGVTQSPTHLIKTRGQQVTLRCSSQSGHNTVSWYQQALGQGPQFIFQYYREEENGRGNFPPRFSGLQFPNYSSELNVNALELDDSALYLCASSLAGELFFGEGSRLTVL.